The 5 T cell receptor beta chains below all came from one sample that was sequenced in a study of shared T cell receptors in the human thymus. Profiled with immunoSEQ multiplex PCR; TCRdb holds only in-frame clones, not every one. The table records 55,000 to 80,000 clones, about 95% of them present only once. Sequencing was done on a sample of thymocytes. These receptors came from a human donor.

The chain combines TRBV6-1 with TRBJ1-1; a possible D gene is TRBD1 (5 bases). The CDR3 sequence is 18 residues long. Looked up from germline, CDR1 is MNHNS and CDR2 is SASEGT. Deletions cut 2 bases from V and 6 bases from J, with 25 bases between. The CDR3 here is CASSEPQGHGTRPSEAFF. CDR3 DNA sequence: TGTGCCAGCAGTGAACCCCAGGGTCACGGGACCCGTCCGTCTGAAGCTTTCTTT.

The chain is built from TRBV18 and TRBJ2-1; 11 bases fit TRBD1. V gave up 3 bases and J gave up 9 bases; unmatched junction bases: 7. Germline CDR1 is KGHSH and CDR2 is LQKENI. CDR3 length: 15 residues. The CDR3: CASSPIGTGGGEQFF. The CDR3 nucleotides read TGTGCCAGCTCACCTATCGGGACAGGGGGGGGTGAGCAGTTCTTC.

The rearrangement links TRBV9 to TRBJ2-1; D remains ambiguous. The CDR3 contains 16 residues. V dropped 0 bases and J dropped 0 bases, with 10 bases sitting between them. Germline V gives CDR1 SGDLS, CDR2 YYNGEE. Here the CDR3 DNA reads TGTGCCAGCAGCGTAGATGACCTCGGCTCCTACAATGAGCAGTTCTTC. Translating it yields CASSVDDLGSYNEQFF.

The chain is built from TRBV19 and TRBJ2-3; no clear D. V was pared by 3 bases and J by 6 bases, with 16 bases between. Looked up from germline, CDR1 is LNHDA and CDR2 is SQIVND (reference sequence). CDR3 length: 15 residues. The CDR3 DNA reads as TGTGCCAGTAGTATCGTCAGGCCCGTCGGGGATACGCAGTATTTT. Translation gives CASSIVRPVGDTQYF. The complete variable domain, with remaining parts taken from reference TRBV19 and TRBJ2-3, reads DGGITQSPKYLFRKEGQNVTLSCEQNLNHDAMYWYRQDPGQGLRLIYYSQIVNDFQKGDIAEGYSVSREKKESFPLTVTSAQKNPTAFYLCASSIVRPVGDTQYFGPGTRLTVL.

The CDR3 here is CASSMDRGFNEQFF. As DNA, the CDR3 is TGTGCCAGTAGTATGGACCGGGGATTTAATGAGCAGTTCTTC. V usage is TRBV19 and J usage is TRBJ2-1; possibly TRBD2 for D (5 bases). The CDR3 loop spans 14 amino acids. CDR1 LNHDA and CDR2 SQIVND come from the germline V gene (reference sequence). V was cut by 3 bases and J by 7 bases, with 13 bases left in between.